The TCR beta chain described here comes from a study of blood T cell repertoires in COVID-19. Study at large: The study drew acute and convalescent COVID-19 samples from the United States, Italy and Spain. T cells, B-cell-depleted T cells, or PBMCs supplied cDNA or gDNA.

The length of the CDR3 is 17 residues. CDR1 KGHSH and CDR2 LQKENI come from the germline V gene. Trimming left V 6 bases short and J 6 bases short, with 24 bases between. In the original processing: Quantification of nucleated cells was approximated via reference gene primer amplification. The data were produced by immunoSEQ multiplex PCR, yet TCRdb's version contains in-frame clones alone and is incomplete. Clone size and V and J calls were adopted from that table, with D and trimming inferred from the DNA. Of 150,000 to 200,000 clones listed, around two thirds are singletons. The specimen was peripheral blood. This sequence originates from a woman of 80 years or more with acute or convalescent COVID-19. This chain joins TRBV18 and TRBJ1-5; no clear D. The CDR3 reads CASSPEGRVIGSQPQHF. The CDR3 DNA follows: TGTGCCAGCTCTCCCGAAGGGCGGGTAATAGGGAGTCAGCCCCAGCATTTT.